A selection of T cell receptor beta chains follows, all from one sample in a study of esophageal squamous cell carcinoma under preoperative chemotherapy. TCRdb independently ran MiXCR on the PCR reads; one entry per CDR3 protein. The sample has more than 15,000 distinct CDR3 sequences, roughly half seen once. The specimen was obtained from a patient given preoperative chemotherapy. The receptors stem from a human donor with esophageal squamous cell carcinoma. The donor label of this sample is uncertain. Each CDR3 is given with its conserved first and last residue. The D gene is left open where the match is weak. The size field is filled for only some rows; it gives once, few, many or a size class.

clone_size	d_call	j_call	v_call	cdr3_nt	cdr3_aa
.	TRBD1	TRBJ2-5	TRBV12-3/TRBV12-4	TGTGCCAGCAGTTTGTTGGACAGGGGTGAGACCCAGTACTTC	CASSLLDRGETQYF
few	.	TRBJ2-5	TRBV11-3	TGTGCCAGCAGCGGCAGGGGGCGGGAGGAGACCCAGTACTTC	CASSGRGREETQYF
.	TRBD1	TRBJ2-3	TRBV11-3	TGTGCCAGCAGCTGGACAGGGATGGGAGATACGCAGTATTTT	CASSWTGMGDTQYF
.	.	TRBJ2-6	TRBV12-3/TRBV12-4	TGTGCCAGCAGTTTCCGGTCCTCTGGGGCCAACGTCCTGACTTTC	CASSFRSSGANVLTF
.	.	TRBJ2-7	TRBV12-5	TGTGCTAGTGGTTTGGTAACGAACTCTTGGGACAACGAGCAGTACTTC	CASGLVTNSWDNEQYF
medium-sized	.	TRBJ2-7	TRBV6-5	TGTGCCAGCAGTTATAACGGGGACTACGAGCAGTACTTC	CASSYNGDYEQYF
few	.	TRBJ2-3	TRBV15	TGTGCCACCAGCAGAGGGACAGCGGGTAATACAGATACGCAGTATTTT	CATSRGTAGNTDTQYF
.	.	TRBJ2-4	TRBV7-3	TGTGTCAGGAGCCCAGAAGCCACAGACACTCAGTACTTC	CVRSPEATDTQYF
.	.	TRBJ2-6	TRBV6-5	TGTGCCAGCAGTTACTCGGTTGGGGCCAACGTCCTGACTTTC	CASSYSVGANVLTF
many	TRBD1	TRBJ2-7	TRBV7-2	TGTGCCAGCAGCTTAGACCAGGGGGCTTACGAGCAGTACTTC	CASSLDQGAYEQYF
.	TRBD1	TRBJ2-5	TRBV7-2	TGTGCCAGCAGTCATACAGGGGATGCCCAAGACACCCAGTACTTC	CASSHTGDAQDTQYF
.	.	TRBJ2-5	TRBV7-2	TGTGCCAGCAGCTCCTCTAGGGTGGTGGAGACCCAGTACTTC	CASSSSRVVETQYF
few	TRBD2	TRBJ2-1	TRBV7-8	TGTGCCAGCAGCTGGGGAGGGCGGTACAATGAGCAGTTCTTC	CASSWGGRYNEQFF
once	TRBD1	TRBJ2-7	TRBV11-2	TGTGCCAGCAGCCCGGACAGGGCCACCTACGAGCAGTACTTC	CASSPDRATYEQYF
.	.	TRBJ2-5	TRBV7-2	TGTGCCAGCAGCCTCGGGGGCATAGACAAAAACACCCAGTACTTC	CASSLGGIDKNTQYF
few	TRBD2	TRBJ2-5	TRBV6-1	TGTGCCAGCGCACGATCGGGGGGGAGAGAGACCCAGTACTTC	CASARSGGRETQYF
many	.	TRBJ2-1	TRBV27	TGTGCCAGCAGTTTATATTCAGGAGGATCCTACAATGAGCAGTTCTTC	CASSLYSGGSYNEQFF
.	TRBD2	TRBJ2-5	TRBV5-6	TGTGCCAGCAGTCTGACGGCGGGGGAAAGCGAGACCCAGTACTTC	CASSLTAGESETQYF
.	.	TRBJ1-2	TRBV7-2	TGTGCCAGCAGCCGGGGACCTAGCTATGGCTACACCTTC	CASSRGPSYGYTF
medium-sized	TRBD2	TRBJ2-2	TRBV7-2	TGTGCCAGCACGCACCGGGAGGGGGGGTACACCGGGGAGCTGTTTTTT	CASTHREGGYTGELFF
many	.	TRBJ2-7	TRBV12-3/TRBV12-4	TGTGCCAGCAGTTTAAGGGGAGGAGGGGGCAATGAGCAGTACTTC	CASSLRGGGGNEQYF
few	.	TRBJ2-3	TRBV7-3	TGTGCCAGCAGCTTGAGGCCCAAGGGGCAGGGCACAGATACGCAGTATTTT	CASSLRPKGQGTDTQYF
many	.	TRBJ1-2	TRBV6-1	TGTGCCAGCAGTGAACGATATGGGGAGAACTATGGCTACACCTTC	CASSERYGENYGYTF
.	.	TRBJ2-2	TRBV10-3	TGTGCCACCGCCCAGGAAGTAGAGACCGGGGAGCTGTTTTTT	CATAQEVETGELFF
.	.	TRBJ2-1	TRBV7-2	TGTGCCAGCAGCTTAGCTGCGGGGGCTAATGAGCAGTTCTTC	CASSLAAGANEQFF
.	TRBD2	TRBJ2-5	TRBV6-1	TGTGCCAGCAGTGTATTCGCTAGGCTAGCGGGGAACATACGGGAGACCCAGTACTTC	CASSVFARLAGNIRETQYF
few	.	TRBJ2-5	TRBV7-2	TGTGCCAGCAGCAGACCCAGGGGCCAAGAGACCCAGTACTTC	CASSRPRGQETQYF
many	TRBD2	TRBJ2-1	TRBV6-2/TRBV6-3	TGTGCCAGCCAGAGCGGGAGGGACTACAATGAGCAGTTCTTC	CASQSGRDYNEQFF
.	.	TRBJ2-5	TRBV7-2	TGTGCCGGGGGGCAGGAGGGACGAGACCAAGAGACCCAGTACTTC	CAGGQEGRDQETQYF
.	.	TRBJ2-3	TRBV7-9	TGTGCGGGGACTGGGGGCCGTAACACAGAGACCCAGTACTTT	CAGTGGRNTETQYF
large	TRBD1	TRBJ2-5	TRBV12-3/TRBV12-4	TGTGCCAGCAGCCACCGGACAGGGGGATCGACAGGTGCGGAGACCCAGTACTTC	CASSHRTGGSTGAETQYF
.	TRBD2	TRBJ2-3	TRBV7-2	TGTGCCGGCAGCGGGGGCCCCCGCACAGATACGCAGTATTTC	CAGSGGPRTDTQYF
.	TRBD2	TRBJ2-2	TRBV7-3	TGTGCCAGCAGCTTAACGGTAGCGGGAGCCACCGGGGAGCTGTTTTTT	CASSLTVAGATGELFF
.	TRBD1	TRBJ1-2	TRBV6-4	TGTGCCAGCACGCTTTTCCCACCCCAGGGGGAGACTAACTATGGCTACACCTTC	CASTLFPPQGETNYGYTF
medium-sized	TRBD2	TRBJ2-7	TRBV7-2	TGTGCCAGCAGCCCAGTCCCGCTAGCGGGAGGTACGAGGGAGCAGTACTTC	CASSPVPLAGGTREQYF
many	.	TRBJ2-7	TRBV10-2	TGCGCCAGCAGTGATACCTCAATAAACGAGCAGTACTTC	CASSDTSINEQYF
many	TRBD2	TRBJ2-5	TRBV7-2	TGTGCCAGCAGCCCAGCGGGAGGGGGCGCGGAGACCCAGTACTTC	CASSPAGGGAETQYF
.	.	TRBJ2-2	TRBV11-1	TGTGCCATGAGCCCCGGGGCTGTGAGCACCGATAAGCTGTTTTTT	CAMSPGAVSTDKLFF